This T cell receptor beta chain was recovered during a study of OX40 agonist ivuxolimab in advanced cancers. Turning to the study itself: Three individuals attained partial responses, comprising one hepatocellular carcinoma case and two cutaneous melanoma cases. General observations from the study: CD4+ and CD8+ T cells in blood underwent clonal expansion by week 6 at 0.1 to 3.0 mg/kg. Still undetermined is the antigen specificity of the expanded peripheral T cells.

The V gene end was trimmed by 0 bases and the J gene end by 0 bases; junction bases not matched to a gene: 5. This CDR3 region has 19 residues. CDR1 is SGHVS, CDR2 FQNEAQ, per germline. Method: immunoSEQ multiplex PCR; TCRdb's copy keeps in-frame clones and lacks some. The sample includes 55,000 to 85,000 clones, about 94% of them seen just once. This clone was seen only once. Antigen: not known. Sequences were derived from CD4+ or CD8+ T cells sorted from blood, sampled in a trial of the OX40 agonist ivuxolimab. J is TRBJ2-1 and V is TRBV7-8; TRBD2 matches 13 bases. The receptor was isolated from an adult with an advanced solid tumor such as melanoma, head and neck, liver or kidney cancer. The CDR3 region has the DNA TGTGCCAGCAGCTTAGCACTAGCGGGGGGGAAGAGCTCCTACAATGAGCAGTTCTTC. As protein: CASSLALAGGKSSYNEQFF.